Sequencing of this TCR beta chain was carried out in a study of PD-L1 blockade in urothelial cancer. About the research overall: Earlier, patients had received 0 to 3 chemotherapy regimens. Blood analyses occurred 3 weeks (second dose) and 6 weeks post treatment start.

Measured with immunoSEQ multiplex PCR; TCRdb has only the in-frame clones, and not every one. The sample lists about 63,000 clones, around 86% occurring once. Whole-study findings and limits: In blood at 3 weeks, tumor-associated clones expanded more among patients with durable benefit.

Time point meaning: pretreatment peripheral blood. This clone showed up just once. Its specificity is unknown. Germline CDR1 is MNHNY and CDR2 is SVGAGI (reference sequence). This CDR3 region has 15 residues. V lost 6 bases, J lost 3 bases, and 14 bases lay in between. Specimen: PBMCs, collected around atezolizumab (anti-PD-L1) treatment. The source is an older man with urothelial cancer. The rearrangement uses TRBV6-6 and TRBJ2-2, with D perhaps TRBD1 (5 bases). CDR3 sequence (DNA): TGTGCCAGCAGACCCCGTCCAGGGCACACCGGGGAGCTGTTTTTT. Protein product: CASRPRPGHTGELFF.